The 14 T cell receptor beta chains below were found in one sample sequenced in a study of blood T cell repertoires in COVID-19. TCRdb's copy holds only in-frame clones and misses some; the assay was immunoSEQ multiplex PCR. The repertoire holds 200,000 to 250,000 clones, with roughly 76% as singletons. Sequenced sample: peripheral blood. The receptor set was obtained from a woman of 80 years or more with COVID-19, enrolled during active disease.

V gene TRBV6-6 combines with J gene TRBJ1-4; D is undetermined. V gave up 2 bases and J gave up 13 bases, with 20 bases separating them. Germline V CDR1 and CDR2: MNHNY, SVGAGI (reference sequence). The CDR3 consists of 15 residues. In nucleotides, the CDR3 is TGTGCCAGCAGTTACGAGGAGCCGGCTGTGGTCGGACTGTTTTTT. Translating gives CASSYEEPAVVGLFF.

V is TRBV3-1 (or the pseudogene TRBV3-2) and J is TRBJ2-1, with TRBD1 as a possible D gene (5 bases). V dropped 3 bases and J dropped 4 bases, with 10 bases sitting between them. From germline, CDR1 is LGHDT and CDR2 YNNKEL (reference sequence). This CDR3 is 14 amino acids long. The CDR3 DNA reads TGTGCCAGCAGCCAGACAGTTAGTTACAATGAGCAGTTCTTC. It specifies CASSQTVSYNEQFF.

The J gene is TRBJ2-3, the V gene TRBV30; tentatively, D is TRBD2 (6 bases). CDR1 is GTSNPN and CDR2 is SVGIG in the germline V gene (reference sequence). CDR3 length: 16 residues. The ends were cut back, 1 base at V and 7 bases at J, with 21 bases in the middle. The CDR3 sequence is CAWSDPPRGGYYTQYF. The CDR3 nucleotides are TGTGCCTGGAGTGACCCCCCAAGGGGAGGTTATTATACGCAGTATTTT. Full variable domain (rest looked up from reference TRBV30 and TRBJ2-3): SQTIHQWPATLVQPVGSPLSLECTVEGTSNPNLYWYRQAAGRGLQLLFYSVGIGQISSEVPQNLSASRPQDRQFILSSKKLLLSDSGFYLCAWSDPPRGGYYTQYFGPGTRLTVL.

This clone has just a few counts. J is TRBJ1-3 and V is TRBV18; D uncertain. Germline CDR1 is KGHSH and CDR2 is LQKENI. The CDR3 sequence is 15 residues long. V dropped 6 bases and J dropped 4 bases, with 16 bases sitting between them. The CDR3 here is CASSRRPEGGNTIYF. CDR3 nucleotides: TGTGCCAGCTCCCGCCGGCCGGAGGGAGGAAACACCATATATTTT.

V gene TRBV7-2 combines with J gene TRBJ1-4; 9 bases are a match to TRBD1. CDR1 and CDR2 from the germline V gene are SGHTA and FQGNSA. V was pared by 6 bases and J by 7 bases, with 6 bases of the junction left unmatched. The CDR3 is 14 amino acids. The CDR3: CASRSGTGSEKLFF. DNA of the CDR3: TGTGCCAGCAGATCCGGGACAGGGAGTGAAAAACTGTTTTTT.

This chain uses TRBV6-5 with TRBJ1-1; D might be TRBD1 (6 bases). V lost 11 bases to trimming and J lost 11 bases, with 18 bases between them. Germline CDR1 and CDR2: MNHEY and SVGAGI. The length of the CDR3 is 11 residues. The CDR3 reads CAGGGPVWAFF. Written as DNA, the CDR3 is TGTGCCGGCGGGGGCCCGGTATGGGCTTTCTTT.

The chain couples TRBV9 to TRBJ1-4, with D perhaps TRBD1 (5 bases). Looked up from germline, CDR1 is SGDLS and CDR2 is YYNGEE. The CDR3 has 13 amino acids. Trimming pared 2 bases from V and 8 bases from J, leaving 10 bases between. CDR3 region: CASSVLQGEKLFF. For the CDR3, the DNA is TGTGCCAGCAGCGTCCTCCAGGGAGAAAAACTGTTTTTT.

The table lists this clone with a few counts. The chain uses TRBV29-1 and TRBJ1-2; 9 nucleotides agree with TRBD1. From germline, CDR1 is SQVTM and CDR2 ANQGSEA. CDR3 size: 13 residues. V was clipped by 6 bases and J by 5 bases; unmatched bases: 7. The CDR3 region has the DNA TGCAGCGTCGGGACAGGGTATACGTATGGCTACACCTTC. Translated: CSVGTGYTYGYTF.

This chain links TRBV5-5 with TRBJ1-5; TRBD1 might be the D (6 bases). CDR3 length equals 15 residues. The V end was cut by 3 bases, the J end by 6 bases, with 16 bases between. CDR1 SGHKS and CDR2 YYEKEE come from the germline V gene (reference sequence). CDR3 coding DNA: TGTGCCAGCAGCTCCGGGTTGGGGGCCGGTCAGCCCCAGCATTTT. Protein: CASSSGLGAGQPQHF.

The V gene is TRBV6-6, the J gene TRBJ1-2; possibly TRBD1 for D (6 bases). The CDR3 loop spans 14 amino acids. CDR1 MNHNY and CDR2 SVGAGI come from the germline V gene (reference sequence). With 2 bases removed from V and 7 bases from J, the gap between germline ends came to 14 bases. In DNA form, the CDR3 reads TGTGCCAGCAGTTACACAGGACAGCGGAGTGGCTACACCTTC. It encodes CASSYTGQRSGYTF.

The chain combines TRBV10-3 with TRBJ1-6; 9 bases line up with TRBD1. The V and J ends lost 10 bases and 5 bases, in that order; junction bases with no gene match: 3. This CDR3 is 13 amino acids long. The germline V gene encodes CDR1 ENHRY and CDR2 SYGVKD. This CDR3 is CATRTGDNSPLHF. The CDR3 DNA sequence: TGTGCCACCCGGACAGGGGATAATTCACCCCTCCACTTT.

This clone was detected only once. The chain combines TRBV6-2 or TRBV6-3 with TRBJ2-1; a possible D gene is TRBD1 (5 bases). Trimming stripped 6 bases from V and 0 bases from J, with 12 bases between. This CDR3 is 15 amino acids long. CDR1 is MNHEY, CDR2 SVGEGT, per germline. CDR3 bases: TGTGCCAGCAGCCTGGACAACCCCTCCTACAATGAGCAGTTCTTC. Its protein product is CASSLDNPSYNEQFF.

This chain connects TRBV5-4 to TRBJ2-7, with TRBD2 as a possible D gene (6 bases). The CDR3 consists of 13 residues. Trimming stripped 0 bases from V and 9 bases from J, with 13 bases between. Germline V lookup: CDR1 SGHNT, CDR2 YYREEE (reference sequence). The CDR3 here is CASSLVSSARQYF. As DNA, the CDR3 is TGTGCCAGCAGCTTGGTTTCTAGCGCCCGGCAGTACTTC.

The rearrangement joins TRBV6-6 to TRBJ1-5, with 8 bases identical to TRBD1. The CDR3 has 15 residues. V shed 7 bases, J shed 8 bases, and the junction held 13 bases outside the gene matches. The germline V gene encodes CDR1 MNHNY and CDR2 SVGAGI (reference sequence). The CDR3 DNA reads TGTGCCAGCAAAACCGGGACAGGCAAGGGGAAGCCCCAGCATTTT. It translates to CASKTGTGKGKPQHF.